This T cell receptor beta chain was sequenced in a study of cytomegalovirus exposure and HLA in healthy donors. About the research overall: A prior study identified just under 120 million unique TCR beta sequences from roughly 170 million T cells.

Vbeta (60) and Jbeta (13) primers were used in the PCR. The assay was immunoSEQ multiplex PCR, and TCRdb's table has in-frame clones only and misses some. Of 150,000 to 200,000 clones in the sample, about 84% were seen once. The germline gives CDR1 LNHDA, CDR2 SQIVND (reference sequence). The CDR3 runs 13 residues. V was trimmed by 6 bases and J by 4 bases, leaving 12 bases between them. The sequence was collected from a man aged 50 or older in good health and CMV-seropositive. Sequencing was performed on PBMCs. This chain uses TRBV19 with TRBJ1-2; the D is unclear. The CDR3 here is CASRTADRYGYTF. In DNA, the CDR3 is TGTGCCAGTAGAACCGCGGATCGCTATGGCTACACCTTC.